These 4 T cell receptor beta chains came from one sample sequenced in a study of blood T cell repertoires in COVID-19. Produced via immunoSEQ multiplex PCR; TCRdb's table is partial and in-frame only. The sample holds under 60,000 clones, 77% seen once. The sequenced material came from peripheral blood. The receptors derive from a human donor with active or convalescent COVID-19. The donor label of this sample is uncertain.

This chain joins TRBV10-3 and TRBJ1-4; D is uncertain. CDR1 and CDR2 (germline): ENHRY, SYGVKD. The CDR3 runs to 14 residues. The V end was cut by 0 bases, the J end by 3 bases, with 5 bases between. CDR3 residues: CAISESLSNEKLFF. CDR3 DNA: TGTGCCATCAGTGAGTCCTTGTCTAATGAAAAACTGTTTTTT.

The chain has TRBV30 and TRBJ2-1; TRBD2 matches 7 bases. Germline V gene lookup returns CDR1 GTSNPN and CDR2 SVGIG (reference sequence). There are 14 residues in the CDR3. The V and J ends lost 3 bases and 1 base, in that order; junction bases with no gene match: 3. The CDR3 is CAWSMGGSYNEQFF. CDR3 nucleotides: TGTGCCTGGAGCATGGGGGGGTCCTACAATGAGCAGTTCTTC.

The V and J genes are TRBV29-1 and TRBJ2-1; D gene ambiguous. Germline assignment: CDR1 SQVTM and CDR2 ANQGSEA. Between the trimmed V and J ends, which lost 4 bases and 2 bases, there was a span of 9 bases. The length of the CDR3 is 13 residues. The CDR3 spells CSVALRAYNEQFF. For the CDR3, the DNA is TGCAGCGTTGCTTTACGGGCCTACAATGAGCAGTTCTTC.

This chain uses TRBV7-2 with TRBJ2-7; 13 bases fit TRBD2. Trimming took 0 bases from V and 4 from J; bases not matched to a gene: 0. The CDR3 runs to 15 residues. The germline gives CDR1 SGHTA, CDR2 FQGNSA. CDR3 DNA: TGTGCCAGCAGCTTAGCGGGACTAGCGGGATACGAGCAGTACTTC. It yields the protein CASSLAGLAGYEQYF.